The 6 T cell receptor beta chains given below trace back to one sample, sequenced in a study of blood T cell repertoires in COVID-19. Only in-frame clones appear in the TCRdb table, and some are missing; sequencing was by immunoSEQ multiplex PCR. The data contain under 300,000 clones, about 91% of them singletons. What was sequenced was PBMCs or T cells enriched from blood (not recorded which). These receptors were taken from a woman aged 40-49 years with acute COVID-19.

CDR3 region: CASSLVEGGAYGYTF. The CDR3 coding sequence is TGTGCCAGCAGCCTCGTGGAGGGAGGTGCCTATGGCTACACCTTC. V is TRBV7-9 and J is TRBJ1-2; unclear D gene. From germline, CDR1 is SEHNR and CDR2 FQNEAQ (reference sequence). Between the trimmed V and J ends, which lost 5 bases and 4 bases, there was a span of 17 bases. This CDR3 has 15 residues. Supplemented by reference TRBV7-9 and TRBJ1-2, the full variable domain reads DTGVSQNPRHKITKRGQNVTFRCDPISEHNRLYWYRQTLGQGPEFLTYFQNEAQLEKSRLLSDRFSAERPKGSFSTLEIQRTEQGDSAMYLCASSLVEGGAYGYTFGSGTRLTVV.

This chain uses TRBV5-4 with TRBJ2-3; a possible D gene is TRBD2 (6 bases). CDR1 SGHNT and CDR2 YYREEE come from the germline V gene (reference sequence). This CDR3 spans 15 amino acids. Trimming removed 0 bases at V and 8 bases at J, with 16 bases between. The CDR3: CASSLVRESGGTQYF. CDR3 coding DNA: TGTGCCAGCAGCTTGGTACGGGAGAGTGGTGGTACGCAGTATTTT.

With respect to this clone: At one end, the junction sequence differs from germline, possibly due to a read error. The chain carries TRBV19 and TRBJ1-1; no clear D gene. The CDR3 totals 15 residues. CDR1 is LNHDA and CDR2 is SQIVND in the germline V gene (reference sequence). CDR3 loop: CASSTPRPGNAEAFF. CDR3 nucleotide sequence: TGTGCCAGTAGTACCCCGCGGCCGGGGAACGCTGAAGCTTTCTTT.

This sequence joins TRBV9 and TRBJ2-1; 16 nucleotides align to TRBD2. The CDR3 length is 17 residues. J was trimmed by 9 bases and V by 4 bases; bases with no gene match: 10. Germline CDR1 is SGDLS and CDR2 is YYNGEE. CDR3 sequence (DNA): TGTGCCAGCAGCCCGGGACTAGCGGGAGGGCCTCAAGGTGAGCAGTTCTTC. It yields the protein CASSPGLAGGPQGEQFF.

The gene calls are TRBV7-9 and TRBJ1-4; TRBD1 matches 10 bases. The CDR3 totals 16 residues. In germline, CDR1 is SEHNR, CDR2 FQNEAQ (reference sequence). With V trimmed by 4 bases and J by 7 bases, 9 bases remained unmatched. The CDR3 DNA reads as TGTGCCAGCAGCTCCCCCCCGACAGGGGGCGTTGAAAAACTGTTTTTT. Translation: CASSSPPTGGVEKLFF.

This clone was seen once. This chain connects TRBV6-5 to TRBJ1-4, with a possible D match to TRBD1 (6 bases). CDR1 is MNHEY and CDR2 is SVGAGI in the germline V gene. The CDR3 contains 15 residues. V gave up 8 bases and J gave up 5 bases, with 18 bases separating them. The chain's CDR3 is CASSPKQGGNEKLFF. For the CDR3, the DNA is TGTGCCAGCTCTCCGAAACAGGGAGGGAATGAAAAACTGTTTTTT.